These 5 T cell receptor beta chains came from one sample sequenced in a study of cytomegalovirus exposure and HLA in healthy donors. With 60 Vbeta and 13 Jbeta primers, the PCR was carried out. Profiling relied on immunoSEQ multiplex PCR, and the TCRdb table lists in-frame clones only, not all of them. The sample holds some 88,000 clones, over 55% seen once. Material for sequencing was PBMCs. Receptors originate from a woman aged 18-29 years in good health and CMV-seropositive.

The chain has TRBV7-2 and TRBJ2-7; TRBD2 matches 8 bases. The CDR3 is 17 residues long. The germline V gene encodes CDR1 SGHTA and CDR2 FQGNSA. V gave up 3 bases and J gave up 2 bases; unmatched junction bases: 12. CDR3: CASSLGLRGATPYEQYF. CDR3 sequence (DNA): TGTGCCAGCAGCTTGGGATTGCGGGGGGCTACCCCCTACGAGCAGTACTTC.

This clone was found a few times. The rearrangement joins TRBV7-8 to TRBJ2-5; 7 bases align to TRBD2. The V and J ends lost 1 base and 4 bases, in that order; junction bases with no gene match: 3. Per the germline V gene, CDR1 is SGHVS and CDR2 is FQNEAQ. The length of the CDR3 is 14 residues. CDR3 in DNA: TGTGCCAGCAGCTTAGGACTAGCAGGAGAGACCCAGTACTTC. This translates into CASSLGLAGETQYF.

The chain is built from TRBV7-8 and TRBJ2-3; possibly TRBD2 for D (6 bases). V lost 6 bases and J lost 1, with 14 bases in between. CDR1 SGHVS and CDR2 FQNEAQ come from the germline V gene. The CDR3 sequence is 15 residues long. CDR3: CASRRRLDRTDTQYF. The CDR3 region has the DNA TGTGCCAGCAGGCGACGACTAGATCGCACAGATACGCAGTATTTT.

The V call is TRBV4-3, the J call TRBJ2-1, with TRBD2 matching 12 bases. Germline V lookup: CDR1 LGHNA, CDR2 YSLEER. With 1 base clipped from V and 7 bases from J, the junction kept 2 bases outside the gene matches. The CDR3 runs 15 residues. CDR3 coding DNA: TGCGCCAGCAGCCAAGGACTAGCGGGAGAGAATGAGCAGTTCTTC. This sequence encodes CASSQGLAGENEQFF.

CDR3 sequence (DNA): TGTGCCAGCAGCCGCCCCGCAGGGGGGAGGAATTACAATGAGCAGTTCTTC. Translation: CASSRPAGGRNYNEQFF. The V and J genes are TRBV13 and TRBJ2-1; TRBD1 might be the D (7 bases). Trimming cost V 5 bases and J 4 bases, with 21 bases left between them. The CDR3 runs 17 residues. Germline assignment: CDR1 PRHDT and CDR2 FYEKMQ (reference sequence).